These 4 T cell receptor beta chains originate from one sample sequenced in a study of human T cells and chemical hapten exposure. Time point denoted: healthy volunteer bleed at 2 weeks. Whole blood that had not been fractionated was the source of extracted total RNA. TCRdb re-called the RACE reads through MiXCR, storing one row per CDR3 protein. The data show 80,000 to 100,000 distinct CDR3 sequences, about 8.8% seen once. The sequenced sample was whole blood. The receptors originated from a female donor in good health. Some clones in this sample may be carry-over from other donors' samples.

The chain recombines TRBV29-1 with TRBJ2-3; D gene ambiguous. Germline CDR1 SQVTM, CDR2 ANQGSEA. The CDR3 sequence is 16 residues long. V was clipped by 6 bases and J by 1 base, with 20 bases between them. This CDR3 reads CSVIPGRDKGTDTQYF. The CDR3 bases are TGCAGCGTGATTCCAGGAAGGGATAAGGGCACAGATACGCAGTATTTT.

In this sample, this clonotype turned up many times. The genes are TRBV12-5 and TRBJ1-1; D gene uncertain. The CDR3 runs 12 residues. V lost 1 base to trimming and J lost 4 bases, with 4 bases between them. Per germline, CDR1 LGHNT and CDR2 FRNRAP. CDR3 protein: CASGLGGTEAFF. The CDR3 DNA sequence: TGTGCTAGTGGTTTGGGGGGCACTGAAGCTTTCTTT.

The genes are TRBV12-5 and TRBJ1-3, with a weak D call TRBD1 (6 bases). From germline, CDR1 is LGHNT and CDR2 FRNRAP. The germline V and J ends were trimmed by 3 bases and 3 bases, with 9 bases remaining between them. The CDR3 has 14 residues. CDR3 amino acids: CASGFGTSGNTIYF. CDR3 bases: TGTGCTAGTGGTTTCGGGACAAGTGGAAACACCATATATTTT.

This clonotype came up a few times. This rearrangement joins TRBV29-1 to TRBJ2-1; 12 bases agree with TRBD2. The J segment lost 15 bases and the V segment lost 3 bases, leaving 6 bases of the junction unmatched. The CDR3 has 12 residues. CDR1 SQVTM and CDR2 ANQGSEA come from the germline V gene. The CDR3 sequence is CSVDASGRVPFF. CDR3 DNA sequence: TGCAGCGTTGACGCTAGCGGGAGGGTGCCGTTCTTC.